Included here is one T cell receptor (beta chain) sequence, with context. Its antigen remains unknown. The protocol was immunoSEQ multiplex PCR, while the TCRdb copy is restricted to in-frame clones and leaves out a portion. The sample includes approximately 41,000 clones, roughly 90% seen only once; the top ten take roughly 2.6%. These data originate in a study of T cells in localized non-small cell lung cancer. Regarding the study as a whole: Paired adjacent lung recovered a median roughly 50 of the top 100 tumor clones.

V was clipped by 0 bases and J by 6 bases, with 14 bases between them. The CDR3 length is 15 residues. Germline-derived CDR1 and CDR2 are SGHRS and YFSETQ. This sample comprised peripheral blood, obtained before any cancer treatment. The receptor comes from a female donor of 60 years or more with stage I squamous cell lung carcinoma. This rearrangement joins TRBV5-1 to TRBJ2-3; D may be TRBD2 (5 bases). The DNA for the CDR3 is TGCGCCAGCAGCTTGGCTCGGGATCCACGGGATACGCAGTATTTT. Its translation: CASSLARDPRDTQYF.